A selection of T cell receptor beta chains follows, all from one sample in a study of blood T cell repertoires in COVID-19. Libraries were prepared by immunoSEQ multiplex PCR; TCRdb keeps only in-frame clonotypes and omits some of them. Of hundreds of thousands of clones listed, around 89% are singletons. What was sequenced was PBMCs or T cells enriched from blood (not recorded which). Source of these receptors: a man aged 30-40 years who had recovered from COVID-19. Both conserved end residues are part of each CDR3. The order of the fields is clone size, D gene, J gene, V gene, CDR3 length, CDR3 DNA, CDR3 protein. D genes are given only for firm matches. Size values are once, few and many counts, or a class for expanded clones, and some rows have none.

abundance: .; d_gene: .; j_gene: TRBJ1-5; v_gene: TRBV30; len: 13; CDR3nt: TGTGCCTGGAGTATGGCGGAGAATCAGCCCCAGCATTTT; CDR3aa: CAWSMAENQPQHF
abundance: .; d_gene: .; j_gene: TRBJ2-1; v_gene: TRBV30; len: 15; CDR3nt: TGTGCCTGGAGGAGGATTCAGGGCTCCTACAATGAGCAGTTCTTC; CDR3aa: CAWRRIQGSYNEQFF
abundance: .; d_gene: .; j_gene: TRBJ1-6; v_gene: TRBV4-1; len: 17; CDR3nt: TGCGCCAGCAGCCAAGCCATCCGGAGCTCCTATAATTCACCCCTCCACTTT; CDR3aa: CASSQAIRSSYNSPLHF
abundance: .; d_gene: .; j_gene: TRBJ1-5; v_gene: TRBV18; len: 14; CDR3nt: TGTGCCAGCTCACCGCCGGGGGGCAATCAGCCCCAGCATTTT; CDR3aa: CASSPPGGNQPQHF
abundance: once; d_gene: .; j_gene: TRBJ2-1; v_gene: TRBV6-5; len: 15; CDR3nt: TGTGCCAGCAGTTACTCCAGGTCGGGGTACAATGAGCAGTTCTTC; CDR3aa: CASSYSRSGYNEQFF
abundance: .; d_gene: .; j_gene: TRBJ1-2; v_gene: TRBV7-3; len: 13; CDR3nt: TGTGCCAGCAGCTTTCCCGGCGGCTATGGCTACACCTTC; CDR3aa: CASSFPGGYGYTF
abundance: .; d_gene: .; j_gene: TRBJ1-5; v_gene: TRBV7-2; len: 14; CDR3nt: TGTGCCAGCAGCTTAGAGGCAGGGTGGCAGCCCCAGCATTTT; CDR3aa: CASSLEAGWQPQHF
abundance: .; d_gene: TRBD2; j_gene: TRBJ2-5; v_gene: TRBV28; len: 14; CDR3nt: TGTGCCAGCAGGAGAGCGGGACTACAAGAGACCCAGTACTTC; CDR3aa: CASRRAGLQETQYF
abundance: .; d_gene: .; j_gene: TRBJ1-1; v_gene: TRBV5-4; len: 13; CDR3nt: TGTGCCAGCAGCTTGGGGGGCACGTTGGGGGCTTTCTTT; CDR3aa: CASSLGGTLGAFF
abundance: .; d_gene: .; j_gene: TRBJ2-7; v_gene: TRBV27; len: 14; CDR3nt: TGTGCCAGCAGTTATGGGGGCGCAGGGTCATATTGGTACTTC; CDR3aa: CASSYGGAGSYWYF
abundance: .; d_gene: .; j_gene: TRBJ1-3; v_gene: TRBV10-3; len: 14; CDR3nt: TGTGCCATCGGGAATACAGGTTCTGGAAACACCATATATTTT; CDR3aa: CAIGNTGSGNTIYF
abundance: .; d_gene: TRBD1; j_gene: TRBJ2-7; v_gene: TRBV28; len: 15; CDR3nt: TGTGCCAGCAGGCCCCGGGACAGGGTTCCCTACGAGCAGTACTTC; CDR3aa: CASRPRDRVPYEQYF
abundance: .; d_gene: TRBD1; j_gene: TRBJ1-2; v_gene: TRBV6-5; len: 13; CDR3nt: TGTGCCAGCAGGGCGGGACAGTACTATGGCTACACCTTC; CDR3aa: CASRAGQYYGYTF
abundance: .; d_gene: .; j_gene: TRBJ1-4; v_gene: TRBV9; len: 14; CDR3nt: TGTGCCAGCAGCGTCCGGGTTGAGAGTGAAAAACTGTTTTTT; CDR3aa: CASSVRVESEKLFF
abundance: .; d_gene: TRBD2; j_gene: TRBJ2-2; v_gene: TRBV2; len: 15; CDR3nt: TGTGCCAGCAGACTAGCGGGAGGAGGCACCGGGGAGCTGTTTTTT; CDR3aa: CASRLAGGGTGELFF
abundance: .; d_gene: .; j_gene: TRBJ2-1; v_gene: TRBV2; len: 13; CDR3nt: TGTGCCGGAAACAGGGATGTAGGAAATGAGCAGTTCTTC; CDR3aa: CAGNRDVGNEQFF
abundance: .; d_gene: TRBD1; j_gene: TRBJ2-2; v_gene: TRBV7-2; len: 14; CDR3nt: TGTGCCAGCAGTTGGGACAGGGTTACCGGGGAGCTGTTTTTT; CDR3aa: CASSWDRVTGELFF
abundance: .; d_gene: TRBD1; j_gene: TRBJ1-4; v_gene: TRBV18; len: 15; CDR3nt: TGTGCCAGCTCGCAGAGACAGGGCCCTAATGAAAAACTGTTTTTT; CDR3aa: CASSQRQGPNEKLFF
abundance: .; d_gene: TRBD1; j_gene: TRBJ2-1; v_gene: TRBV28; len: 17; CDR3nt: TGTGCCAGCAGTTCCCTGCGGACAGGGGTTTTCTACAATGAGCAGTTCTTC; CDR3aa: CASSSLRTGVFYNEQFF
abundance: few; d_gene: .; j_gene: TRBJ2-7; v_gene: TRBV7-6; len: 15; CDR3nt: TGTGCCAGCAGCGGCGGGACAGCCCCGACCTACGAGCAGTACTTC; CDR3aa: CASSGGTAPTYEQYF
abundance: .; d_gene: TRBD1; j_gene: TRBJ1-1; v_gene: TRBV9; len: 14; CDR3nt: TGTGCCAGCAGCGCCGGGACAGGGAAGACTGAAGCTTTCTTT; CDR3aa: CASSAGTGKTEAFF
abundance: .; d_gene: .; j_gene: TRBJ2-5; v_gene: TRBV5-1; len: 13; CDR3nt: TGCGCCAGCAGCTTCGGGGTCCAAGAGACCCAGTACTTC; CDR3aa: CASSFGVQETQYF
abundance: .; d_gene: .; j_gene: TRBJ2-5; v_gene: TRBV2; len: 14; CDR3nt: TGTGCCAGCAGTGAATTGGAGCTCACAGAGACCCAGTACTTC; CDR3aa: CASSELELTETQYF
abundance: .; d_gene: .; j_gene: TRBJ2-1; v_gene: TRBV7-9; len: 15; CDR3nt: TGTGCCAGCAGCTTGGGTGGGAGTGGGGGGAATGAGCAGTTCTTC; CDR3aa: CASSLGGSGGNEQFF
abundance: .; d_gene: .; j_gene: TRBJ2-5; v_gene: TRBV28; len: 15; CDR3nt: TGTGCCAGCAGTAAACCCTCACAGGGACGGGAGACCCAGTACTTC; CDR3aa: CASSKPSQGRETQYF
abundance: .; d_gene: TRBD1; j_gene: TRBJ1-5; v_gene: TRBV28; len: 15; CDR3nt: TGTGCCAGCAGGCGGACAGGAGTTAACAATCAGCCCCAGCATTTT; CDR3aa: CASRRTGVNNQPQHF
abundance: once; d_gene: .; j_gene: TRBJ1-5; v_gene: TRBV27; len: 15; CDR3nt: TGTGCCAGCAGGGTAAATGGGGGCCACAATCAGCCCCAGCATTTT; CDR3aa: CASRVNGGHNQPQHF
abundance: .; d_gene: .; j_gene: TRBJ2-2; v_gene: TRBV10-2; len: 15; CDR3nt: TGCGCCAGCAGTGAGTCCGGGACTCCCAGGGGGGAGCTGTTTTTT; CDR3aa: CASSESGTPRGELFF
abundance: .; d_gene: .; j_gene: TRBJ2-3; v_gene: TRBV9; len: 15; CDR3nt: TGTGCCAGCAGCGTAGCTGGCGGGACCCCAGATACGCAGTATTTT; CDR3aa: CASSVAGGTPDTQYF
abundance: .; d_gene: TRBD1; j_gene: TRBJ1-6; v_gene: TRBV4-1; len: 16; CDR3nt: TGCGCCAGCAGCCAAGATTGGCAGGGGGCAAGATCACCCCTCCACTTT; CDR3aa: CASSQDWQGARSPLHF
abundance: .; d_gene: TRBD1; j_gene: TRBJ2-7; v_gene: TRBV2; len: 13; CDR3nt: TGTGCCAGCAGGAGGGACAGCTCCTACGAGCAGTACTTC; CDR3aa: CASRRDSSYEQYF
abundance: .; d_gene: TRBD1; j_gene: TRBJ2-2; v_gene: TRBV15; len: 16; CDR3nt: TGTGCCACCAGCGGGACAGGGGGATCGGAAGCCGGGGAGCTGTTTTTT; CDR3aa: CATSGTGGSEAGELFF
abundance: once; d_gene: .; j_gene: TRBJ1-2; v_gene: TRBV6-4; len: 13; CDR3nt: TGTGCCAGCAGGGACAATTTAAACTATGGCTACACCTTC; CDR3aa: CASRDNLNYGYTF
abundance: .; d_gene: .; j_gene: TRBJ1-3; v_gene: TRBV7-9; len: 15; CDR3nt: TGTGCCAGCAGACCTCTGCCCCAGTCCGGAAACACCATATATTTT; CDR3aa: CASRPLPQSGNTIYF
abundance: .; d_gene: .; j_gene: TRBJ2-1; v_gene: TRBV27; len: 16; CDR3nt: TGTGCCAGCAGTTTATTGGGGGGAAGCTCCTACAATGAGCAGTTCTTC; CDR3aa: CASSLLGGSSYNEQFF
abundance: .; d_gene: .; j_gene: TRBJ2-5; v_gene: TRBV24-1; len: 14; CDR3nt: TGTGCCACCAGTGATTCTGGACAGAAAGAGACCCAGTACTTC; CDR3aa: CATSDSGQKETQYF
abundance: .; d_gene: .; j_gene: TRBJ2-7; v_gene: TRBV2; len: 12; CDR3nt: TGTGCCAGCAGGGACAGCTACTACGAGCAGTACTTC; CDR3aa: CASRDSYYEQYF
abundance: .; d_gene: .; j_gene: TRBJ1-5; v_gene: TRBV5-1; len: 19; CDR3nt: TGCGCCAGCAGCTTGGTCTGGATGGGACAATTCCTTAGCAATCAGCCCCAGCATTTT; CDR3aa: CASSLVWMGQFLSNQPQHF
abundance: .; d_gene: TRBD1; j_gene: TRBJ1-4; v_gene: TRBV30; len: 14; CDR3nt: TGTGCCTGGAGTGTGACAGGGGCCCAAGAAAAACTGTTTTTT; CDR3aa: CAWSVTGAQEKLFF
abundance: .; d_gene: .; j_gene: TRBJ1-2; v_gene: TRBV4-1; len: 15; CDR3nt: TGCGCCAGCAGCCGCGGAGGAGACACGCGCTATGGCTACACCTTC; CDR3aa: CASSRGGDTRYGYTF
abundance: .; d_gene: .; j_gene: TRBJ1-3; v_gene: TRBV10-3; len: 14; CDR3nt: TGTGCCATCAGGCCCCTGCAGGAAGGAAACACCATATATTTT; CDR3aa: CAIRPLQEGNTIYF
abundance: .; d_gene: .; j_gene: TRBJ1-3; v_gene: TRBV7-2; len: 19; CDR3nt: TGTGCCAGCAGCTTAGTAACCATACCCCTGGTCGGCTCTGGAAACACCATATATTTT; CDR3aa: CASSLVTIPLVGSGNTIYF
abundance: .; d_gene: TRBD2; j_gene: TRBJ2-7; v_gene: TRBV27; len: 13; CDR3nt: TGTGCCAGCCGGGTGCTAGCGGGAGAGCAGCAGTACTTC; CDR3aa: CASRVLAGEQQYF
abundance: .; d_gene: TRBD1; j_gene: TRBJ1-1; v_gene: TRBV19; len: 16; CDR3nt: TGTGCCAGTAGTCCTAAAGCCGGGACAGGGGTTACTGAAGCTTTCTTT; CDR3aa: CASSPKAGTGVTEAFF
abundance: .; d_gene: TRBD2; j_gene: TRBJ2-7; v_gene: TRBV11-3; len: 15; CDR3nt: TGTGCCAGCAGCTTAGTGGCTAGCGGGACCCTATGGCAGTACTTC; CDR3aa: CASSLVASGTLWQYF
abundance: once; d_gene: TRBD2; j_gene: TRBJ2-1; v_gene: TRBV9; len: 16; CDR3nt: TGTGCCAGCAGCGTAGTGGGCGGGAGCTCCTACAATGAGCAGTTCTTC; CDR3aa: CASSVVGGSSYNEQFF
abundance: .; d_gene: TRBD2; j_gene: TRBJ2-7; v_gene: TRBV6-5; len: 14; CDR3nt: TGTGCCAGCATGAGACTAGCGGGAGCCCACGAGCAGTACTTC; CDR3aa: CASMRLAGAHEQYF
abundance: .; d_gene: TRBD2; j_gene: TRBJ2-1; v_gene: TRBV10-3; len: 15; CDR3nt: TGTGCCATCAGTGAAGGCGGGAGGGCCCCCTTTGAGCAGTTCTTC; CDR3aa: CAISEGGRAPFEQFF